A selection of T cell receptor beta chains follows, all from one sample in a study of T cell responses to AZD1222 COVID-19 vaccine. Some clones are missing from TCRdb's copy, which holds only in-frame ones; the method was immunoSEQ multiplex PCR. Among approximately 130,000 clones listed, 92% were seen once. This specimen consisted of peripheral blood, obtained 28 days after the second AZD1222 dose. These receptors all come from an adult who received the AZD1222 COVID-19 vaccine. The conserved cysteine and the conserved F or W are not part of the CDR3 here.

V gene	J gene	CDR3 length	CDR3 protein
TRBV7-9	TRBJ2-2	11	ASSWTDTGELF
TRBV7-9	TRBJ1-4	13	ASSLTGSKEEKLF
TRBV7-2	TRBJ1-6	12	ASSFRQVDSPLH
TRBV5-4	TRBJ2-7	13	ASSPDGRNSYEQY
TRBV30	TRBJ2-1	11	AWSVLQGDEQF
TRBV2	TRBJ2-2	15	ASSVRDRTSPTGELF
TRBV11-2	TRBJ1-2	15	ASSLDGQSLANYGYT
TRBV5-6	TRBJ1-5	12	ASRNQVLSGPQH
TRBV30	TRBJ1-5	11	AWSVRVNQPQH
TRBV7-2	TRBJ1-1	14	ASSISTGPGNTEAF
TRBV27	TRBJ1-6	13	ASRNYGTKNSPLH
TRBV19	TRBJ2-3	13	ASSNPGGGTDTQY
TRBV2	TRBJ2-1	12	ASSPGTSFYEQF
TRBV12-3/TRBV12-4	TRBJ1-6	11	ASSPGENSPLH
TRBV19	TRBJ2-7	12	ATAYRTGTYEQY
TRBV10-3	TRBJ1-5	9	AISETGPQH
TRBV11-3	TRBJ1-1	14	ASSLENRGKNTEAF
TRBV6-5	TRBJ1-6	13	ASSIAGTSTSPLH
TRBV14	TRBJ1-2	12	AKRRGGNNYGYT
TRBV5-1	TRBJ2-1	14	ASRQDLTLSYNEQF
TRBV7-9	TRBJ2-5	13	ASSLTGTAQETQY
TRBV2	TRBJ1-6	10	AGTGDNSPLH
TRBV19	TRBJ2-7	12	ASSRTSDSGEQY
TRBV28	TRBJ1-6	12	ASSPGQGRTPLH
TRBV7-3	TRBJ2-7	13	ASSQSSVQSYEQY
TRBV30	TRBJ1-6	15	ACHKGETSSYNSPLH
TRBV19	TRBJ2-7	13	ASSEILGRPYEQY
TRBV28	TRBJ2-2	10	ASAPGAGELF
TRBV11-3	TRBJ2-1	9	ASSSFAEQF
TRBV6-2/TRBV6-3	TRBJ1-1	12	ASSYSGGRTEAF
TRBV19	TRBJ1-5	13	ASSILTANNQPQH
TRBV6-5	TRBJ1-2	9	ASTRGDGYT
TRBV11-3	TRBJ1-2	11	ASSLGSEDGYT
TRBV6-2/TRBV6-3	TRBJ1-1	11	ASSPGLGGEAF
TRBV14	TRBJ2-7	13	ASSLGQGPTYEQY
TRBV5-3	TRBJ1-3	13	ARSLGQGAGNTIY
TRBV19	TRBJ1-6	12	ASSSTSGVFPLH
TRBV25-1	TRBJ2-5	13	ASSEFGGGVETQY
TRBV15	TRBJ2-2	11	ATSRGNTGELF
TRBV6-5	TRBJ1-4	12	ASSLTGNPGKLF
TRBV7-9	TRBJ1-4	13	ASSPQGTLNEKLF
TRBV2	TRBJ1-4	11	ASLGQGSEKLF
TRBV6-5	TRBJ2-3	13	ASSYGTGVTDTQY
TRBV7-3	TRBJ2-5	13	ASSLMSGAGETQY
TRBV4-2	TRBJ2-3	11	ASSQVGVDTQY
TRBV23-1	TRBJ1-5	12	ASSRKGPNQPQH
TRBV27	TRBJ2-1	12	ASSLAGGFNEQF
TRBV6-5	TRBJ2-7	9	ASSSQYEQY
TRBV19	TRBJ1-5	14	ASSVAGGFSNQPQH
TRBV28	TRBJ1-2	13	ASSSTAAGSYGYT
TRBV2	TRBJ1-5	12	ASTRTGKDQPQH
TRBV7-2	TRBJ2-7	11	ASSSGGGREQY
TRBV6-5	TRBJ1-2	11	ASRGQAGYGYT
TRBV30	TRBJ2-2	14	AWSVYRGTWTGELF
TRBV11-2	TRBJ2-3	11	ASSQGTGTSDY
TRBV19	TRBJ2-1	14	ASTSIGTGGDNEQF
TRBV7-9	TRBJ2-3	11	AISGSTADTQY
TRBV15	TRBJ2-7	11	ATGTGVIYEQY
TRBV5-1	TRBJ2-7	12	ASSSRQGSYEQY
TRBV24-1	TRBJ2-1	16	ATSDSRTLGAWYNEQF